This TCR beta chain was documented in a study of shared clonotypes between healthy human individuals. Original analysis: ImmunoSEQ gave junction-only sequences without quality scores, so filtering differed. TCRdb's table, derived via immunoSEQ multiplex PCR, lists solely in-frame clones and lacks some. That table gives V, J and clone size, and the DNA gave D and trimming. The sample gives 400,000 to 500,000 clones, 76% of which show up once; approximately 13% is in the top ten. The CDR3 is made up of 17 amino acids. CDR1 and CDR2 (germline): SGHTA, FQGNSA. The junction had 11 bases not matched to a gene; V was cut back by 1 base and J by 6 bases.

This receptor was identified in a middle-aged woman in good health. Some clones in this sample may be carry-over from other donors' samples. The sequenced sample consisted of PBMCs. This chain uses TRBV7-2 with TRBJ2-1; 8 bases fit TRBD1. CDR3 coding DNA: TGTGCCAGCAGCTTAGGATCAGGGGGCGCAGGGGTCAATGAGCAGTTCTTC. Translation gives CASSLGSGGAGVNEQFF.